This record covers a single T cell receptor beta chain. The specificity of this receptor is unknown. Within one base of it there is no much larger clone, and no base qualities were kept. The trial excluded patients who had a history of autoimmune disease or who were on systemic immunosuppression. In every dose cohort, peripheral blood was drawn for TCR sequencing at baseline, cycle 4 day 1, and cycle 7 day 1. The samples were drawn from a first-in-human, open-label, multicenter phase I dose-escalation trial of ivuxolimab. Adults with locally advanced or metastatic melanoma, renal cell carcinoma, hepatocellular carcinoma or head and neck squamous cell carcinoma were enrolled in the trial. Before TCR sequencing, CD4+ and CD8+ T cells were separately sorted from peripheral blood. The sample is drawn from a study of OX40 agonist ivuxolimab in advanced cancers. The study in broad terms: The costimulatory receptor OX40 (CD134) was targeted by ivuxolimab, a fully human IgG2 agonistic monoclonal antibody. Intravenous ivuxolimab was administered to patients every 2 weeks at six dose levels: 0.01, 0.1, 0.3, 1.5, 3 and 10 mg/kg. Of the roughly 50 dose-escalation patients, hepatocellular carcinoma was present in about 20, melanoma in around 15, renal cell carcinoma in 9 and head and neck cancer in 9. The dose-escalation cohort was 82.7% male with a mean age of around 62 years, ranging from about 23 to 85. Patients were allowed to have had prior anti-PD-1, anti-PD-L1 or anti-CTLA-4 therapy, and around 41% of the dose-escalation patients had previously received checkpoint inhibitors. Partial responses occurred in three dose-escalation patients: two with cutaneous melanoma and one with hepatocellular carcinoma. Peripheral TCRbeta sequencing aimed to test whether ivuxolimab altered TCR sequence diversity and caused clonal T-cell expansion. The paper covers the monotherapy dose-escalation part of the phase I ivuxolimab trial, which included N of about 56 patients.

Paper-wide results and their limitations: Low levels of normalized T-cell clonal expansion were also seen in some patients who did not respond. In partial responders in the 0.1-3.0 mg/kg groups, normalized peripheral clonal expansion was found to be among the lowest, especially among CD8+ T cells. At doses from 0.1 to 3.0 mg/kg, clonal expansion was seen in both CD4+ and CD8+ blood T cells between baseline and week 6. After ivuxolimab, CD8+ T cells had more expanded clones than CD4+ T cells on average. The antigen specificity of the peripheral T cells that underwent clonal expansion was not determined.

Genomic DNA was extracted from sorted cells for sequencing of the TCRbeta CDR3 region. TCRbeta CDR3 regions were sequenced using the immunoSEQ Assay. The immuneACCESS repertoire file appears here via TCRdb, limited to in-frame rearrangements. These files lack a portion of the clones; in checked studies, under half of the deficit traces to unresolved V genes, and the cause of the others is not known. This sample gives tens of thousands of clones in total; around 84% of them show up just once. The ten largest clones represent roughly 14% of the sample. This sequence was found in an adult with an advanced solid tumor such as melanoma, head and neck, liver or kidney cancer. This specimen consisted of CD4+ or CD8+ T cells sorted from blood, obtained in a trial of the OX40 agonist ivuxolimab.

The encoded CDR3 is CASSVNRGADTGELFF. The sequenced DNA: TGTGCCAGCAGCGTTAACCGGGGAGCGGACACCGGGGAGCTGTTTTTT. The V and J genes are TRBV9 and TRBJ2-2, and perhaps TRBD2 as D gene, on 5 matching bases. The CDR3, cysteine through phenylalanine, is 16 amino acids long. The CDR3 DNA has 48 bases and is translated from base 1. Looking up the germline V gene yields CDR1 SGDLS and CDR2 YYNGEE. V drops 2 bases and J drops 3 bases, leaving 14 bases in between.